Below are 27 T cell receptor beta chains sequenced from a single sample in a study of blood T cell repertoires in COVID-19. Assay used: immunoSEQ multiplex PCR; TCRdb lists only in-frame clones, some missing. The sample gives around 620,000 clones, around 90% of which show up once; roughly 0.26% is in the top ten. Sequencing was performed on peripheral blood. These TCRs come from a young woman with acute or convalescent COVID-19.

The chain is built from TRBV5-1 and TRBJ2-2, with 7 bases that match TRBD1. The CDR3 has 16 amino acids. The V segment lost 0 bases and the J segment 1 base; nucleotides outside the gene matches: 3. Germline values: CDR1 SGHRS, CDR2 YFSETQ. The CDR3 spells CASSLEGGRNTGELFF. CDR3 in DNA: TGCGCCAGCAGCTTGGAAGGGGGCAGGAACACCGGGGAGCTGTTTTTT.

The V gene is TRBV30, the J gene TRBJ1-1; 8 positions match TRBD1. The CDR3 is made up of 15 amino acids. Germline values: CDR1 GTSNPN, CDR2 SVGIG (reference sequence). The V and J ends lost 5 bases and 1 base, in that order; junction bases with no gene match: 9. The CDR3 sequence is CAWVSRGPRNTEAFF. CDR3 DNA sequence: TGTGCCTGGGTCTCCAGGGGGCCTAGGAACACTGAAGCTTTCTTT.

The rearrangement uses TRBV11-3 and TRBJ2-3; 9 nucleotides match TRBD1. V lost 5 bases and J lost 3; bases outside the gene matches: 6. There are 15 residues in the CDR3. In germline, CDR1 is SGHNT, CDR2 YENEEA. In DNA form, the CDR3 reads TGTGCCAGCAGCGCCCGACAGGGGGGAACAGATACGCAGTATTTT. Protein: CASSARQGGTDTQYF.

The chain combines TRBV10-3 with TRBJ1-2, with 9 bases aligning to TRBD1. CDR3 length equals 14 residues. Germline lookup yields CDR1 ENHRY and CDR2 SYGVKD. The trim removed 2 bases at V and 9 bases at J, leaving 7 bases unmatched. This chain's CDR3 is CAISEGGQGFSYTF. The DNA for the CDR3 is TGTGCCATCAGTGAGGGTGGACAGGGGTTTAGCTACACCTTC.

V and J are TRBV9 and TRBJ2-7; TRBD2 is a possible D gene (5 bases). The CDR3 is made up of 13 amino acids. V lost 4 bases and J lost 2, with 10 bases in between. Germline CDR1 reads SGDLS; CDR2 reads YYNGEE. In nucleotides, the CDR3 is TGTGCCAGCAGCACGGACTTGCCCTACGAGCAGTACTTC. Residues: CASSTDLPYEQYF.

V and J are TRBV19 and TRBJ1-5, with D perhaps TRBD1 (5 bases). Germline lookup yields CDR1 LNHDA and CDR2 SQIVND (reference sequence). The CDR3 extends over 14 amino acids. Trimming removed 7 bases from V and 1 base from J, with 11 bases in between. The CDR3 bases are TGTGCCAGTACCCTCTCAGGGAGCAATCAGCCCCAGCATTTT. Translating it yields CASTLSGSNQPQHF.

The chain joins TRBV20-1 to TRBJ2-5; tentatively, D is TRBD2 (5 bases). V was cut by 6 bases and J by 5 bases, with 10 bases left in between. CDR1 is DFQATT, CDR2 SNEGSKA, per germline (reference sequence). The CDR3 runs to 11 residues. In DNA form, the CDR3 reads TGCAGTGCGAGTAGCGAGGAGACCCAGTACTTC. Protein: CSASSEETQYF.

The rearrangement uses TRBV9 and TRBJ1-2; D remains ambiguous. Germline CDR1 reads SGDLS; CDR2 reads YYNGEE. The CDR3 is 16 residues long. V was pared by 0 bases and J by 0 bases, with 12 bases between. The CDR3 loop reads CASSVEEGRPNYGYTF. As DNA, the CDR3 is TGTGCCAGCAGCGTAGAGGAGGGCAGACCTAACTATGGCTACACCTTC.

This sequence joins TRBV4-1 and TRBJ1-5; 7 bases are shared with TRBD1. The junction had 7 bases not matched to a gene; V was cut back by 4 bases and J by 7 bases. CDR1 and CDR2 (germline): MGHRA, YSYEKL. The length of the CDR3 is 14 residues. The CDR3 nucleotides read TGCGCCAGCAGCCGAGTTCAGGGGGACCAGCCCCAGCATTTT. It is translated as CASSRVQGDQPQHF.

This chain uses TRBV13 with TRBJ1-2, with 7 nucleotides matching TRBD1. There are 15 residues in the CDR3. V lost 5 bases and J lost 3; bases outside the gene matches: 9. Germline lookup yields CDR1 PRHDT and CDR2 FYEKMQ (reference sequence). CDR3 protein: CASSRGGLGDYGYTF. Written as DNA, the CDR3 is TGTGCCAGCAGCCGAGGGGGCTTAGGCGACTATGGCTACACCTTC.

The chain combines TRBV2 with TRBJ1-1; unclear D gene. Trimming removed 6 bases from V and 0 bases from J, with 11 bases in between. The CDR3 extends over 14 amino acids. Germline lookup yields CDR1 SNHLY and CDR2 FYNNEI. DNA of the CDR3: TGTGCCAGCAGGGGAGCGGGTTTGAACACTGAAGCTTTCTTT. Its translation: CASRGAGLNTEAFF.

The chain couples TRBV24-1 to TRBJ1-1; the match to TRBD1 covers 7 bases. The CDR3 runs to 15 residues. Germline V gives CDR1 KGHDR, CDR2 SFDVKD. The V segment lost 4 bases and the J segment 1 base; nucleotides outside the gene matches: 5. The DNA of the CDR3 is TGTGCCACCAGTGACAGCCGACAGGGGAACACTGAAGCTTTCTTT. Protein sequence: CATSDSRQGNTEAFF.

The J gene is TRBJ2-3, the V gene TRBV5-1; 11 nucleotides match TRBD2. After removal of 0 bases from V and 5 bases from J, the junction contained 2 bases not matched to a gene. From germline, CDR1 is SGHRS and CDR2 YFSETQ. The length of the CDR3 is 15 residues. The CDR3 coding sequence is TGCGCCAGCAGCTTGGAAACTAGCGGGGGAGATACGCAGTATTTT. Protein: CASSLETSGGDTQYF. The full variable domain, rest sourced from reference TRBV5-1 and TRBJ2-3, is KAGVTQTPRYLIKTRGQQVTLSCSPISGHRSVSWYQQTPGQGLQFLFEYFSETQRNKGNFPGRFSGRQFSNSRSEMNVSTLELGDSALYLCASSLETSGGDTQYFGPGTRLTVL.

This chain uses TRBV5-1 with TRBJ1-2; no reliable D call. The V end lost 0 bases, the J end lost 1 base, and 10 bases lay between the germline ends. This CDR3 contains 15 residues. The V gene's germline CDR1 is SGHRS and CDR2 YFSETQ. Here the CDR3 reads CASSLAPEINYGYTF. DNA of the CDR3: TGCGCCAGCAGCTTGGCGCCAGAAATTAACTATGGCTACACCTTC.

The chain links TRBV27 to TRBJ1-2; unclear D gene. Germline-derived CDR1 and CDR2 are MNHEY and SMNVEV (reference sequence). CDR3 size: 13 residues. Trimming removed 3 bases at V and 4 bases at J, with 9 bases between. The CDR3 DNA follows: TGTGCCAGCAGTTTCCGGGGAGCCTATGGCTACACCTTC. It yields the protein CASSFRGAYGYTF.

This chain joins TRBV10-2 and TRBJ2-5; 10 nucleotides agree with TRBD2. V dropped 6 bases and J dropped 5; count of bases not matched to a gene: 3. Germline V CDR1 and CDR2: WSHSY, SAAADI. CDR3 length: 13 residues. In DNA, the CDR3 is TGCGCCAGCAGGGGGACTAGCGAGGAGACCCAGTACTTC. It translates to CASRGTSEETQYF.

CDR3 in amino acids: CSALDSGNTIYF. Here the CDR3 DNA reads TGCAGCGCATTAGACTCTGGAAACACCATATATTTT. The chain recombines TRBV29-1 with TRBJ1-3; D is unclear. This CDR3 spans 12 amino acids. The germline CDR1 and CDR2 sequences are SQVTM and ANQGSEA. V gave up 7 bases and J gave up 0 bases, with 7 bases separating them.

The CDR3 region is CASSQTGGRNVQYF. As DNA, the CDR3 is TGTGCCAGCAGCCAGACAGGGGGCCGGAATGTTCAGTACTTC. The chain links TRBV7-3 to TRBJ2-4; 10 positions agree with TRBD1. The length of the CDR3 is 14 residues. Trimming removed 5 bases from V and 11 bases from J; junction bases left unmatched: 9. CDR1 is SGHTA, CDR2 FQGTGA, per germline. The entire variable domain, with the rest obtained from reference TRBV7-3 and TRBJ2-4, is as follows: GAGVSQTPSNKVTEKGKYVELRCDPISGHTALYWYRQSLGQGPEFLIYFQGTGAADDSGLPNDRFFAVRPEGSVSTLKIQRTERGDSAVYLCASSQTGGRNVQYFGAGTRLSVL.

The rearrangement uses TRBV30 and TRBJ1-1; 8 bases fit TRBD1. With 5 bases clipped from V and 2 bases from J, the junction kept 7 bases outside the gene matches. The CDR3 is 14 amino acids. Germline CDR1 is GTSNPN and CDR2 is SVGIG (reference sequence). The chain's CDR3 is CAWDPGQDNTEAFF. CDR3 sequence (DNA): TGTGCCTGGGACCCGGGACAGGATAACACTGAAGCTTTCTTT.

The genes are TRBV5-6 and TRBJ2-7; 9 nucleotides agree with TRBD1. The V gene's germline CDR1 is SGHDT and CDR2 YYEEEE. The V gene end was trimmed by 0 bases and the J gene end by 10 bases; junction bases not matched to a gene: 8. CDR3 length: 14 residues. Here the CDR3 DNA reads TGTGCCAGCAGCTTGGCGACCGGGACAGGGAACCAGTACTTC. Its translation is CASSLATGTGNQYF.

CDR3 DNA sequence: TGTGCCAGTACGATACGGATGGGGGCGTATGGCTACACCTTC. Protein product: CASTIRMGAYGYTF. V usage is TRBV6-5 and J usage is TRBJ1-2, with D possibly TRBD1 on 6 matching bases. The CDR3 consists of 14 residues. The germline V gene encodes CDR1 MNHEY and CDR2 SVGAGI. The V and J ends lost 9 bases and 5 bases respectively, with 19 bases between them.

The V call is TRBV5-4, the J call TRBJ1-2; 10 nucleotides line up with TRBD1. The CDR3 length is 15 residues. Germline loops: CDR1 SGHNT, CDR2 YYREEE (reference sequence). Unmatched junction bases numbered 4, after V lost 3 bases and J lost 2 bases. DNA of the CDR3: TGTGCCAGCAGCTGGGGGGGACAGGGGAACTATGGCTACACCTTC. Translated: CASSWGGQGNYGYTF.

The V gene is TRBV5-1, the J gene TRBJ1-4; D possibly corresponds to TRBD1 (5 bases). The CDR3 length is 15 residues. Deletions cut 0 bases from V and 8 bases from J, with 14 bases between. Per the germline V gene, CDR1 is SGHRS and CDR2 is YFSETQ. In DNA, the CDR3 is TGCGCCAGCAGCTTGGGGGCCAGGGTAATAGAAAAACTGTTTTTT. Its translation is CASSLGARVIEKLFF.

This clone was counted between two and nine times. CDR3 DNA sequence: TGTGCCTGGAGTTCTGGGGGGGTTGAGGCCTTCGCTAACTATGGCTACACCTTC. Protein sequence: CAWSSGGVEAFANYGYTF. J is TRBJ1-2 and V is TRBV30, with D possibly being TRBD1 (5 bases). The CDR3 consists of 18 residues. The V gene's germline CDR1 is GTSNPN and CDR2 SVGIG (reference sequence). V lost 2 bases and J 0 bases, leaving 22 bases between the germline ends.

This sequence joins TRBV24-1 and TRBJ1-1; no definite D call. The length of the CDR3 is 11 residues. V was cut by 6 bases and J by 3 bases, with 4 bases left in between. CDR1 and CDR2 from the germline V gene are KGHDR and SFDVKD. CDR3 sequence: CATSTDTEAFF. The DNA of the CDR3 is TGTGCCACCAGTACGGACACTGAAGCTTTCTTT.

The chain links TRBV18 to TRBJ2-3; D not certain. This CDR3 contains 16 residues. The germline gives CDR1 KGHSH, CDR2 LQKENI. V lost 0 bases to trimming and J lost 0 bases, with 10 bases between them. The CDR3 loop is CASSPPSLSSTDTQYF. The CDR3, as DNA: TGTGCCAGCTCACCACCGTCTTTGTCTAGCACAGATACGCAGTATTTT.

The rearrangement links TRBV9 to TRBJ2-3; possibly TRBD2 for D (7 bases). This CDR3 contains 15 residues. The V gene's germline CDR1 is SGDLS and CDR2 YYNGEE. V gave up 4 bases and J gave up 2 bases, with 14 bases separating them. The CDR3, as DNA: TGTGCCAGCAGCCCGCACGGGGGGCTCACAGATACGCAGTATTTT. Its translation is CASSPHGGLTDTQYF.